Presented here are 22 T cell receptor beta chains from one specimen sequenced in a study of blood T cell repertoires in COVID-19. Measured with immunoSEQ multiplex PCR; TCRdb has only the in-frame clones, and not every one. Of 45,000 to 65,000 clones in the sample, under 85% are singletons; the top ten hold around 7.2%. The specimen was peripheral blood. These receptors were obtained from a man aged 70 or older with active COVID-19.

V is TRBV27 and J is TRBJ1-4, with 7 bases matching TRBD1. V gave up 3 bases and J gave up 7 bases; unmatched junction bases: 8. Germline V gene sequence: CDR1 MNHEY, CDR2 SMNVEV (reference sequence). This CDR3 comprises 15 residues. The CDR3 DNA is TGTGCCAGCAGTTTGCGTAGGGGGCGCGGTGAAAAACTGTTTTTT. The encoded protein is CASSLRRGRGEKLFF.

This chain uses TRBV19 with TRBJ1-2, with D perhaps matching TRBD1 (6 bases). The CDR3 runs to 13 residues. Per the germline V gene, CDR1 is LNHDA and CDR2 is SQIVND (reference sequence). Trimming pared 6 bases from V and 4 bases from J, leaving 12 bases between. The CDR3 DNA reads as TGTGCCAGTAGAGGGGGATTCGGCTATGGCTACACCTTC. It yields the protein CASRGGFGYGYTF.

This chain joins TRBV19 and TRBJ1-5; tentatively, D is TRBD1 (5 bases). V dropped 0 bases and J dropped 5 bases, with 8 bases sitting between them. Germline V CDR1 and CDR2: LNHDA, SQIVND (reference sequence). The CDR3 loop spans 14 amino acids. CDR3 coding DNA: TGTGCCAGTAGTATAGACAGGGTGGATCAGCCCCAGCATTTT. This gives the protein CASSIDRVDQPQHF.

This CDR3 is CASSLGGAGRGEAFF. The CDR3 DNA follows: TGTGCCAGCAGCCTTGGGGGGGCGGGGAGAGGTGAAGCTTTCTTT. The V and J genes are TRBV3-1 (or the pseudogene TRBV3-2) and TRBJ1-1, with D maybe TRBD1 (6 bases). Deletions cut 4 bases from V and 7 bases from J, with 19 bases between. The CDR3 covers 15 residues. In germline, CDR1 is LGHDT, CDR2 YNNKEL (reference sequence).

CDR3 sequence reads: CASSRTSGAQAQYF. CDR3 nucleotide sequence: TGTGCCAGCAGCCGGACTAGCGGGGCTCAGGCCCAGTACTTC. The rearrangement links TRBV4-2 to TRBJ2-5; 12 bases are shared with TRBD2. CDR1 LGHNA and CDR2 YNFKEQ come from the germline V gene. The CDR3 extends over 14 amino acids. V shed 4 bases, J shed 9 bases, and the junction held 6 bases outside the gene matches.

CDR3 sequence (DNA): TGTGCCAGCAGCTTACAGGGGTTTGGTCAGCCCCAGCATTTT. Translating it yields CASSLQGFGQPQHF. This chain joins TRBV5-6 and TRBJ1-5, with 7 bases that match TRBD1. Trimming cost V 2 bases and J 6 bases; bases outside gene matches: 5. Germline V lookup: CDR1 SGHDT, CDR2 YYEEEE. The CDR3 has 14 residues.

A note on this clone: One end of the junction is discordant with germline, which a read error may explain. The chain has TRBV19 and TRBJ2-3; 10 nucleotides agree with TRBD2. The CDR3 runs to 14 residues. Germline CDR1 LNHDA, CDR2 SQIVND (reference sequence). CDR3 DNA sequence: TGTGCCAGTAGCATAGCGGGGGGACTTAATTCGCAGTATTTT. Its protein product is CASSIAGGLNSQYF.

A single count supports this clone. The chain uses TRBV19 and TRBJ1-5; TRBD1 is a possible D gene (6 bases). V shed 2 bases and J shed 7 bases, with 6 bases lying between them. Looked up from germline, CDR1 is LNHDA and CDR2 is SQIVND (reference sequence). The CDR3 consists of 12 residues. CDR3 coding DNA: TGTGCCAGTAGTATACAGGGGCAGCCCCAGCATTTT. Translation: CASSIQGQPQHF.

CDR3 protein: CASSHGQGGPYGYTF. CDR3 coding DNA: TGCGCCAGCAGCCACGGACAGGGAGGCCCCTATGGCTACACCTTC. The J gene is TRBJ1-2, the V gene TRBV5-1; 8 bases fit TRBD1. In germline, CDR1 is SGHRS, CDR2 YFSETQ. V was clipped by 4 bases and J by 4 bases; unmatched bases: 9. The CDR3 runs to 15 residues.

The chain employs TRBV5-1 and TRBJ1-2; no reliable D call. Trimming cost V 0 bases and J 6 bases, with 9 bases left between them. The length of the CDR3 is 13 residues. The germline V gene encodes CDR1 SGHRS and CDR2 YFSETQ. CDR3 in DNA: TGCGCCAGCAGCTTGGGATGGAGGGATGGCTACACCTTC. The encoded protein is CASSLGWRDGYTF.

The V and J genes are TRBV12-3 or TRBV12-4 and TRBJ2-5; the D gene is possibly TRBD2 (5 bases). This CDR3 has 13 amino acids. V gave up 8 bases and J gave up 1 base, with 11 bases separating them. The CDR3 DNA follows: TGTGCCAGCGGAGGAACGGTCCAAGAGACCCAGTACTTC. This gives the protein CASGGTVQETQYF.

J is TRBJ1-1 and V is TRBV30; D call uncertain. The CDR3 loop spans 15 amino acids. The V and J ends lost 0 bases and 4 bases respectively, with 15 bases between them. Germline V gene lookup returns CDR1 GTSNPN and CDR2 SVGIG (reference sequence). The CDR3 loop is CAWSVLNGVSTEAFF. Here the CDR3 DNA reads TGTGCCTGGAGTGTACTGAACGGGGTTAGCACTGAAGCTTTCTTT. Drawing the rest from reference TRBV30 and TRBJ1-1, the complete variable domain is SQTIHQWPATLVQPVGSPLSLECTVEGTSNPNLYWYRQAAGRGLQLLFYSVGIGQISSEVPQNLSASRPQDRQFILSSKKLLLSDSGFYLCAWSVLNGVSTEAFFGQGTRLTVV.

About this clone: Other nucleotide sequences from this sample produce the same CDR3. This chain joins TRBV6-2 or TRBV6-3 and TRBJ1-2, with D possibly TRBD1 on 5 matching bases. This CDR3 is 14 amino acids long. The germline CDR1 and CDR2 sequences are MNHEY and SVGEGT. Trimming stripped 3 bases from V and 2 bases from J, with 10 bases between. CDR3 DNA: TGTGCCAGCAGTTATACGACAGCAAACTATGGCTACACCTTC. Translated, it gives CASSYTTANYGYTF.

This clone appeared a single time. CDR3 DNA: TGTGCCAGCAGTTTGGGACAGGGATTCTATGGCTACACCTTC. Amino acids: CASSLGQGFYGYTF. The chain recombines TRBV28 with TRBJ1-2; 9 nucleotides line up with TRBD1. The CDR3 runs to 14 residues. Germline CDR1 reads MDHEN; CDR2 reads SYDVKM. J was trimmed by 4 bases and V by 3 bases; bases with no gene match: 3.

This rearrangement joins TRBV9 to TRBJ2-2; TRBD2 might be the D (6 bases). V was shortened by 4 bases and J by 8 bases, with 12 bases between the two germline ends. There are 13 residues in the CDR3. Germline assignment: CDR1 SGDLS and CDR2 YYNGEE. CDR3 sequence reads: CASSLARKGELFF. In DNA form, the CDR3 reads TGTGCCAGCAGCCTAGCGAGAAAAGGGGAGCTGTTTTTT.

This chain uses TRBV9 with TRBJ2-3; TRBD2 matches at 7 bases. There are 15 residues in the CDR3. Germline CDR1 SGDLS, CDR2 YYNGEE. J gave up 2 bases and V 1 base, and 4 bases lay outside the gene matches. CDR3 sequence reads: CASSVRQRDTDTQYF. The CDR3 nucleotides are TGTGCCAGCAGCGTACGCCAGCGGGACACAGATACGCAGTATTTT. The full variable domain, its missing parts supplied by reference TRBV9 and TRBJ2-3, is DSGVTQTPKHLITATGQRVTLRCSPRSGDLSVYWYQQSLDQGLQFLIQYYNGEERAKGNILERFSAQQFPDLHSELNLSSLELGDSALYFCASSVRQRDTDTQYFGPGTRLTVL.

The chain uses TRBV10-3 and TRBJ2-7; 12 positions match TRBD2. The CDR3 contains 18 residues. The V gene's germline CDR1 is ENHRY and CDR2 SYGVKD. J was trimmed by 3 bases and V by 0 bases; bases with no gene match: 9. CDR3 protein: CAISESLASGGVNYEQYF. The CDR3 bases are TGTGCCATCAGTGAGTCTTTGGCTAGCGGGGGGGTTAACTACGAGCAGTACTTC.

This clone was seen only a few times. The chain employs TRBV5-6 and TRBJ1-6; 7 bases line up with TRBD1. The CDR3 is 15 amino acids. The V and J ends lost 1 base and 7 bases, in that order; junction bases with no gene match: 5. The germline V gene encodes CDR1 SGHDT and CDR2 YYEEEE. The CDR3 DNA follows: TGTGCCAGCAGCTTGCAGGGGGTTTGGAATTCACCCCTCCACTTT. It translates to CASSLQGVWNSPLHF.

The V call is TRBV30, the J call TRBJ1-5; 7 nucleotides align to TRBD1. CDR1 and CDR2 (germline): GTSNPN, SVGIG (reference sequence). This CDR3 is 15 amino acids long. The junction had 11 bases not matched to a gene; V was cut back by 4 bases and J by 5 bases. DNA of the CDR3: TGTGCCTGGATTGGTCGGGACAGTGCATATCAGCCCCAGCATTTT. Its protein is CAWIGRDSAYQPQHF.

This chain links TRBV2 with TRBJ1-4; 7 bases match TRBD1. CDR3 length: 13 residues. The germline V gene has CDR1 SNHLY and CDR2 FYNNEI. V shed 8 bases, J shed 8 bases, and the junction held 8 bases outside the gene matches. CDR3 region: CASLDRVGEKLFF. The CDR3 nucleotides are TGTGCCAGCCTAGACAGGGTTGGGGAAAAACTGTTTTTT.

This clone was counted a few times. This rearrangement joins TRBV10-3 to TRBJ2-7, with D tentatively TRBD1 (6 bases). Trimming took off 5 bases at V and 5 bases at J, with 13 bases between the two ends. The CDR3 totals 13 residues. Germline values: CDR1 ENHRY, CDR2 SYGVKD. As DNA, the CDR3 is TGTGCCATCAGTCAACAGGGTCCCAACGAGCAGTACTTC. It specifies CAISQQGPNEQYF.

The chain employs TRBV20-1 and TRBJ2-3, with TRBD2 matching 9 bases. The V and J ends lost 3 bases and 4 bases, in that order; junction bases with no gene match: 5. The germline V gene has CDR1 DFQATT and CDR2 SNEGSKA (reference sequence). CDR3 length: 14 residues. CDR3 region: CSASASGVADTQYF. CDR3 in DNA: TGCAGTGCTAGTGCTAGCGGGGTTGCAGATACGCAGTATTTT.